This T cell receptor (beta chain) was recorded in a study of identical twins. The sample holds a few counts of this clonotype. MiXCR was run by TCRdb on the 5' RACE reads, yielding one entry per CDR3 protein. The sample carries under 900,000 distinct CDR3 sequences, about 12% recorded once. The CDR3 extends over 15 amino acids. The germline CDR1 and CDR2 sequences are SSHAT and FNYEAQ (reference sequence). Trimming took off 5 bases at V and 1 base at J, with 13 bases between the two ends. These records were also assigned to another study, of yellow fever vaccine responses in identical twins.

The chain combines TRBV7-7 with TRBJ2-3; D possibly corresponds to TRBD2 (6 bases). The clonotype comes from a woman between 18 and 30 years old in good health. Sequencing was performed on PBMCs. CDR3 bases: TGTGCCAGCAGCATTGGGGGGACTGGCACAGATACGCAGTATTTT. Its translation is CASSIGGTGTDTQYF.